This T cell receptor (beta chain) was captured by sequencing in a study of response to subunit inactivated influenza vaccine. TCRdb redid the calling of the RT-PCR reads with MiXCR, one entry per CDR3 protein. The repertoire holds 450,000 to 550,000 distinct CDR3 sequences, with 25% as singletons. The study, taken as a whole, reports: After each seasonal influenza vaccination, few new T cells are recruited, the authors suggested.

Details on this clonotype: Its antigen is undetermined.

The trim removed 6 bases at V and 4 bases at J, leaving 10 bases unmatched. CDR3 length: 15 residues. Per the germline V gene, CDR1 is SQVTM and CDR2 is ANQGSEA. The source is a man aged 50-59 years who received an inactivated influenza vaccine. Sequencing used CD4+ T cells sorted from PBMCs, obtained approximately 5 days after vaccination. V gene TRBV29-1 combines with J gene TRBJ2-3, with 10 bases matching TRBD2. The CDR3 reads CSVGKLLAGADTQYF. CDR3 DNA: TGCAGCGTAGGTAAGCTCCTAGCGGGAGCAGATACGCAGTATTTT.